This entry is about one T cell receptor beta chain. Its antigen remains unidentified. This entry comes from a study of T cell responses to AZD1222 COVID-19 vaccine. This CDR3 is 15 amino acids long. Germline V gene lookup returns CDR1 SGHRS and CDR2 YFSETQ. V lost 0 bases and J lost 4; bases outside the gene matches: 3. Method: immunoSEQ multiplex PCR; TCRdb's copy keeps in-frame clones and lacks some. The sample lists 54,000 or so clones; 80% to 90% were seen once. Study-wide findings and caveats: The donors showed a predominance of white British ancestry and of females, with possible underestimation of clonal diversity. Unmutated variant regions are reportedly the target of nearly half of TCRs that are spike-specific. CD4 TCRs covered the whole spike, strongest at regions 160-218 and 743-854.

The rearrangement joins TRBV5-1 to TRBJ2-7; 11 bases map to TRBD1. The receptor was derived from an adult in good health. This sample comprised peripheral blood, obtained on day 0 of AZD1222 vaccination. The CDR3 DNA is TGCGCCAGCAGCTTGGACGGACAGGGGGCATACGAGCAGTACTTC. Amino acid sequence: CASSLDGQGAYEQYF.